These T cell receptor beta chains were read from a single sample in a study of CD8+ T cells in alopecia areata. Method: immunoSEQ multiplex PCR; TCRdb's copy keeps in-frame clones and lacks some. The sample shows 170,000 or so clones, roughly 62% of them seen only once. The input for sequencing was CD8+ T cells sorted from blood, taken at week 24, from a patient treated with tofacitinib. These receptors all come from a human donor with alopecia areata. The CDR3 runs from the conserved cysteine through the conserved F or W. Fields, in order: J gene, D gene, clone size, V gene, CDR3 DNA, CDR3 protein. The D gene is left open where the match is weak. Only some rows state a clone size, as once, few, many or a class for expanded clones.

J: TRBJ2-2
D: -
size: few
V: TRBV6-5
DNA: TGTGCCAGCAGTTACTTCGTGAACACCGGGGAGCTGTTTTTT
CDR3: CASSYFVNTGELFF

J: TRBJ2-7
D: -
size: -
V: TRBV4-1
DNA: TGCGCCAGCAAGGGCGATTCCTACGAGCAGTACTTC
CDR3: CASKGDSYEQYF

J: TRBJ1-2
D: -
size: -
V: TRBV27
DNA: TGTGCCAGCAGTGCCTCCTCAGGGAGACATGGCTACACCTTC
CDR3: CASSASSGRHGYTF

J: TRBJ1-2
D: -
size: few
V: TRBV14
DNA: TGTGCCAGCAGCCAATCCGGGTTCACCCTCTATGGCTACACCTTC
CDR3: CASSQSGFTLYGYTF

J: TRBJ1-2
D: -
size: -
V: TRBV14
DNA: TGTGCCAGCAGCCAAGAACGGGCAAGTCGCTATGGCTACACCTTC
CDR3: CASSQERASRYGYTF

J: TRBJ1-1
D: -
size: -
V: TRBV14
DNA: TGTGCCAGCAGCCAAGTAATGAACACTGAAGCTTTCTTT
CDR3: CASSQVMNTEAFF

J: TRBJ1-1
D: -
size: -
V: TRBV7-8
DNA: TGTGCCACCTACGGTGCGGGGGGATGGACTGAAGCTTTCTTT
CDR3: CATYGAGGWTEAFF

J: TRBJ2-7
D: -
size: -
V: TRBV2
DNA: TGTGCCAGCAGTGAAGCCGGCAATTACGAGCAGTACTTC
CDR3: CASSEAGNYEQYF

J: TRBJ2-1
D: TRBD2
size: -
V: TRBV7-9
DNA: TGTGCCAGCAGCTTAGAAGAGCGGGGGGGCTTCTATGAGCAGTTCTTC
CDR3: CASSLEERGGFYEQFF

J: TRBJ2-3
D: -
size: -
V: TRBV5-6
DNA: TGTGCCAGCAGCTTACAGTCAGATACGCAGTATTTT
CDR3: CASSLQSDTQYF

J: TRBJ2-1
D: -
size: -
V: TRBV4-1
DNA: TGCGCCAGCAGCCAAGTTGGACTTCCCTACAATGAGCAGTTCTTC
CDR3: CASSQVGLPYNEQFF

J: TRBJ2-3
D: -
size: -
V: TRBV29-1
DNA: TGCAGCGTTGCCGGTCAGGGACTCACAGATACGCAGTATTTT
CDR3: CSVAGQGLTDTQYF

J: TRBJ1-2
D: -
size: -
V: TRBV27
DNA: TGTGCCAGCAGTTTGGTACAGGGAGACTATGGCTACACCTTC
CDR3: CASSLVQGDYGYTF

J: TRBJ1-1
D: -
size: -
V: TRBV15
DNA: TGTGCCACCAGCAGAGTTTGGACAGATGAAGCTTTCTTT
CDR3: CATSRVWTDEAFF

J: TRBJ1-2
D: -
size: few
V: TRBV18
DNA: TGTGCCAGCTCACCACAGGGAGCCGGCTACACCTTC
CDR3: CASSPQGAGYTF

J: TRBJ2-2
D: TRBD1
size: -
V: TRBV7-2
DNA: TGTGCCAGCAGCTCCTGGACAGGGCGAACCGGGGAGCTGTTTTTT
CDR3: CASSSWTGRTGELFF